This TCR beta chain stems from a study of a mutant IDH1 vaccine in newly diagnosed glioma. Study as a whole: Patients got their first vaccination 4-6 weeks after radiotherapy alone, or with temozolomide cycles. There were approximately 60% males and approximately 38% females among treated patients, whose mean age was approximately 40 years. Whole-study findings and limits: Any relationship between pseudoprogression and changes in top peripheral T cell clonotypes seemed absent.

Losses at the gene ends were 6 bases for V and 5 bases for J; bases not matched to a gene: 8. The CDR3 loop spans 15 amino acids. The germline gives CDR1 MNHEY, CDR2 SVGAGI. The assay was immunoSEQ multiplex PCR, and TCRdb's table has in-frame clones only and misses some. The data show 30,000 to 35,000 clones, about 80% seen once. Time point defined: week 5, during vaccination. All doses held 300 ug of mutant IDH1 20-mer peptide, with topical imiquimod. Comments on this clone: Its specificity is not known.

The chain carries TRBV6-5 and TRBJ1-5; 9 bases map to TRBD1. This specimen was PBMCs, taken from a glioma patient whose treatment included an IDH1 peptide vaccine. This TCR was recovered from a man aged 25 to 40 with glioma. Written as DNA, the CDR3 is TGTGCCAGCAGGAGGGACAGGGTGGGCGATCAGCCCCAGCATTTT. Amino acid sequence: CASRRDRVGDQPQHF.